Listed below are T cell receptor beta chains from one sample, sequenced in a study of CD8 T cells in Susac syndrome. One entry per CDR3 protein, called by TCRdb with MiXCR from the immunoSEQ multiplex PCR reads. The data hold 45,000 to 60,000 distinct CDR3 sequences, with 93% observed a single time. The sequenced sample was CD8+ T cells from PBMCs. These receptors were taken from a human donor with multiple sclerosis. The CDR3 runs from the conserved cysteine through the conserved F or W. Fields, in order: J gene, V gene, D gene, clone size, CDR3 DNA, CDR3 protein. The D gene is left open where the match is weak. The size field is filled for only some rows; it gives once, few, many or a size class.

J: TRBJ2-1
V: TRBV9
D: NA
size: NA
DNA: TGTGCCAGCAGCGTAGCTAGTGAGCAGTTCTTC
CDR3: CASSVASEQFF

J: TRBJ1-2
V: TRBV29-1
D: NA
size: once
DNA: TGCAGCGTAAACACAGGGTACGACTATGGCTACACCTTC
CDR3: CSVNTGYDYGYTF

J: TRBJ1-6
V: TRBV6-6
D: NA
size: NA
DNA: TGTGCCAGCATAGGGGGTGGAAATTCACCCCTCCACTTT
CDR3: CASIGGGNSPLHF

J: TRBJ1-4
V: TRBV18
D: TRBD1
size: NA
DNA: TGTGCCAGCTCACCCGACAGGGGGAGGCGAAAACTGTTTTTT
CDR3: CASSPDRGRRKLFF

J: TRBJ1-2
V: TRBV9
D: NA
size: NA
DNA: TGTGCCAGCAGCCCTAGTACAGACAGGTGGAACTATGGCTACACCTTC
CDR3: CASSPSTDRWNYGYTF

J: TRBJ2-5
V: TRBV7-8
D: NA
size: NA
DNA: TGTGCCAGCAGCTTTGAGTGGAAAGAGACCCAGTACTTC
CDR3: CASSFEWKETQYF

J: TRBJ2-1
V: TRBV7-9
D: TRBD1
size: NA
DNA: TGTGCCAGCAGTCCCCGGGCCTGGACAGGGGAAGGGGTCAATGAGCAGTTCTTC
CDR3: CASSPRAWTGEGVNEQFF

J: TRBJ2-5
V: TRBV20-1
D: NA
size: NA
DNA: TGCAGTGCTAGTGTCGAATCCCGGGAGACCCAGTACTTC
CDR3: CSASVESRETQYF

J: TRBJ2-2
V: TRBV4-3
D: TRBD1
size: once
DNA: TGCGCCAGCAGCCAAGCTACCTGGACAGGGTCGCCCGGGGAGCTGTTTTTT
CDR3: CASSQATWTGSPGELFF

J: TRBJ1-3
V: TRBV7-9
D: TRBD1
size: NA
DNA: TGTGCCAGCAGCCGAGACAGGGGGATACCTGGAAACACCATATATTTT
CDR3: CASSRDRGIPGNTIYF

J: TRBJ2-7
V: TRBV28
D: NA
size: NA
DNA: TGTGCCAGCAGTAGGAGTATCTACGAGCAGTACTTC
CDR3: CASSRSIYEQYF